A single sample is the source of the 31 T cell receptor beta chains below, sequenced in a study of blood T cells in healthy people across ages. The authors ran a second PCR of 7 to 11 cycles using a sample-barcoded 5' primer and a J-beta primer mix. TCRdb reprocessed the 5' RACE reads with MiXCR, giving one entry per CDR3 protein. The sample includes 1.5 million to 2 million distinct CDR3 sequences, 30% to 40% of them seen just once. The sequencing input was blood. The receptors derive from a woman aged 25 to 39 in good health.

This chain joins TRBV4-1 and TRBJ1-2; D is unclear. The V gene's germline CDR1 is MGHRA and CDR2 YSYEKL. The CDR3 extends over 17 amino acids. V dropped 1 base and J dropped 8 bases, with 23 bases sitting between them. The CDR3 coding sequence is TGCGCCAGCAGCCAAGTAATCAGGATCCTTTCGTCAGTAGGCTACACCTTC. It yields the protein CASSQVIRILSSVGYTF.

The table lists this clonotype with many counts. This rearrangement joins TRBV7-9 to TRBJ2-6; 13 bases match TRBD2. The ends lost 4 bases at V and 0 bases at J; junction bases unmatched: 3. This CDR3 region has 18 residues. Germline CDR1 is SEHNR and CDR2 is FQNEAQ (reference sequence). CDR3: CASSSGLAGYSGANVLTF. DNA of the CDR3: TGTGCCAGCAGCTCGGGACTAGCGGGATACTCTGGGGCCAACGTCCTGACTTTC.

The rearrangement uses TRBV12-5 and TRBJ2-1, with D tentatively TRBD1 (6 bases). The CDR3 totals 17 residues. Trimming pared 3 bases from V and 2 bases from J, leaving 17 bases between. Germline V lookup: CDR1 LGHNT, CDR2 FRNRAP. CDR3 bases: TGTGCTAGTGGTTTTTCAAGTACAGGGAGCGCCTACAATGAGCAGTTCTTC. This codes for CASGFSSTGSAYNEQFF.

The chain employs TRBV20-1 and TRBJ1-1; 8 nucleotides match TRBD1. With 6 bases clipped from V and 1 base from J, the junction kept 7 bases outside the gene matches. The germline V gene encodes CDR1 DFQATT and CDR2 SNEGSKA (reference sequence). This CDR3 spans 14 amino acids. CDR3 amino acids: CSAPGQGWNTEAFF. In DNA form, the CDR3 reads TGCAGTGCCCCCGGACAGGGCTGGAACACTGAAGCTTTCTTT.

The chain links TRBV5-1 to TRBJ1-4; the D is unclear. Trimming removed 4 bases from V and 7 bases from J, with 17 bases in between. The germline V gene encodes CDR1 SGHRS and CDR2 YFSETQ. CDR3 length equals 15 residues. In nucleotides, the CDR3 is TGCGCCAGCAGCCTTCGGCCCGGCCGTGGTGAAAAACTGTTTTTT. This translates into CASSLRPGRGEKLFF.

The rearrangement links TRBV13 to TRBJ2-7; no clear D gene. The V gene lost 5 bases and the J gene lost 5 bases, with 10 bases spanning the gap. The length of the CDR3 is 12 residues. CDR1 PRHDT and CDR2 FYEKMQ come from the germline V gene (reference sequence). The DNA of the CDR3 is TGTGCCAGCAGCGACGAGCAGGACGAGCAGTACTTC. It encodes CASSDEQDEQYF.

This clonotype has a count of ten or more. The J gene is TRBJ1-5, the V gene TRBV29-1, with a possible D match to TRBD1 (5 bases). Germline CDR1 is SQVTM and CDR2 is ANQGSEA. The CDR3 has 13 residues. V lost 5 bases, J lost 3 bases, and 11 bases lay in between. For the CDR3, the DNA is TGCAGCGTTAAGGACGGGACCAATCAGCCCCAGCATTTT. Its translation: CSVKDGTNQPQHF.

The chain couples TRBV7-9 to TRBJ2-7; 8 bases map to TRBD2. CDR1 SEHNR and CDR2 FQNEAQ come from the germline V gene (reference sequence). The CDR3 is 17 residues long. V trimming: 6 bases; J trimming: 0 bases; junction bases outside the gene matches: 13. CDR3 residues: CASRDDSGITPSYEQYF. The DNA of the CDR3 is TGTGCCAGCAGAGATGATAGCGGGATCACCCCCTCCTACGAGCAGTACTTC.

The chain employs TRBV28 and TRBJ2-7; 7 bases are a match to TRBD2. The germline V gene encodes CDR1 MDHEN and CDR2 SYDVKM. Germline trimming cut 3 bases from V and 5 bases from J; bases unmatched to any gene: 4. This CDR3 spans 13 amino acids. This chain's CDR3 is CASSFGGWNEQYF. CDR3 coding DNA: TGTGCCAGCAGTTTCGGGGGGTGGAACGAGCAGTACTTC.

The V and J genes are TRBV28 and TRBJ1-1; no definite D call. The CDR3 spans 14 residues. The germline V gene has CDR1 MDHEN and CDR2 SYDVKM. Trimming cost V 3 bases and J 0 bases, with 8 bases left between them. CDR3 region: CASSLIPLNTEAFF. CDR3 DNA sequence: TGTGCCAGCAGTTTGATCCCCCTGAACACTGAAGCTTTCTTT. The full variable domain, with the rest looked up from reference TRBV28 and TRBJ1-1, is DVKVTQSSRYLVKRTGEKVFLECVQDMDHENMFWYRQDPGLGLRLIYFSYDVKMKEKGDIPEGYSVSREKKERFSLILESASTNQTSMYLCASSLIPLNTEAFFGQGTRLTVV.

The chain is built from TRBV7-3 and TRBJ2-7; TRBD2 might be the D (6 bases). Per germline, CDR1 SGHTA and CDR2 FQGTGA. The CDR3 is made up of 15 amino acids. Between the trimmed V and J ends, which lost 1 base and 7 bases, there was a span of 17 bases. The CDR3 is CASSLRGSEEGEQYF. CDR3 in DNA: TGTGCCAGCAGCTTAAGGGGAAGCGAGGAGGGTGAGCAGTACTTC.

A word on this clonotype: This may be a read error: a much more frequent sequence differs by one nucleotide. V and J are TRBV29-1 and TRBJ2-1; D tentatively fits TRBD1 or TRBD2 (5 bases each). The CDR3 contains 15 residues. The germline CDR1 and CDR2 sequences are SQVTM and ANQGSEA. The CDR3 sequence is CNVVSGTRIHNEQFF. CDR3 coding DNA: TGCAACGTGGTCTCAGGGACCCGGATCCACAATGAGCAGTTCTTC.

There are a few counts of this clonotype. The chain employs TRBV20-1 and TRBJ2-7; 8 bases are shared with TRBD2. After removal of 6 bases from V and 2 bases from J, the junction contained 3 bases not matched to a gene. The CDR3 runs 12 residues. Looked up from germline, CDR1 is DFQATT and CDR2 is SNEGSKA (reference sequence). The CDR3 loop is CSADSGAYEQYF. The DNA for the CDR3 is TGCAGTGCCGATAGCGGGGCCTACGAGCAGTACTTC.

In its sample, this clonotype was seen a few times. This chain joins TRBV28 and TRBJ1-2; unclear D gene. Trimming shortened V by 2 bases and J by 4 bases, and 8 bases separated the two germline ends. Germline lookup yields CDR1 MDHEN and CDR2 SYDVKM. The CDR3 length is 13 residues. As DNA, the CDR3 is TGTGCCAGCAGTTTACCCGCAACCTATGGCTACACCTTC. Its translation is CASSLPATYGYTF.

A remark on this clonotype: A single base separates this from a much larger clone, so it may be a read error. The chain combines TRBV7-2 with TRBJ2-5; D perhaps matches TRBD2 (6 bases). CDR3 length equals 15 residues. V was shortened by 4 bases and J by 5 bases, with 17 bases between the two germline ends. Looked up from germline, CDR1 is SGHTA and CDR2 is FQGNSA. The CDR3 nucleotides are TGTGCCAGCAGCTCGGACTACCAAGCTTGCGAGACCCAGTACTTC. Protein product: CASSSDYQACETQYF.

Only a few counts were recorded for this clonotype. The rearrangement uses TRBV20-1 and TRBJ2-7, with D perhaps TRBD1 (6 bases). CDR1 is DFQATT, CDR2 SNEGSKA, per germline (reference sequence). The ends were cut back, 0 bases at V and 3 bases at J, with 15 bases in the middle. The CDR3 is 15 residues long. The CDR3 here is CSARDLATGVYEQYF. The CDR3 DNA follows: TGCAGTGCTAGAGACCTGGCGACAGGAGTCTACGAGCAGTACTTC.

This rearrangement joins TRBV29-1 to TRBJ1-2; D not resolved. The V and J ends lost 6 bases and 8 bases respectively, with 16 bases between them. The CDR3 has 12 amino acids. Per germline, CDR1 SQVTM and CDR2 ANQGSEA. The CDR3: CSVVDPRGGYTF. In nucleotides, the CDR3 is TGCAGCGTCGTGGACCCGAGAGGCGGCTACACCTTC.

This chain links TRBV5-6 with TRBJ2-1, with D unclear. Germline V gives CDR1 SGHDT, CDR2 YYEEEE. This CDR3 contains 19 residues. V shed 2 bases and J shed 0 bases, with 21 bases lying between them. The CDR3 bases are TGTGCCAGCAGCTTCAGTGGGCCCTTCAAATTAGGCTCCTACAATGAGCAGTTCTTC. Translating gives CASSFSGPFKLGSYNEQFF.

The chain links TRBV7-3 to TRBJ2-1, with 8 bases identical to TRBD2. This CDR3 is 14 amino acids long. Trimming removed 5 bases from V and 9 bases from J; junction bases left unmatched: 9. The germline gives CDR1 SGHTA, CDR2 FQGTGA. The CDR3 sequence: CASSATSGSFEQFF. DNA of the CDR3: TGTGCCAGCAGCGCGACAAGCGGGAGTTTTGAGCAGTTCTTC.

The chain uses TRBV2 and TRBJ1-4, with 7 bases fitting TRBD1. With 4 bases clipped from V and 3 bases from J, the junction kept 5 bases outside the gene matches. Germline V gene data show CDR1 as SNHLY and CDR2 as FYNNEI. The CDR3 totals 15 residues. DNA for the CDR3: TGTGCCAGCAGTGCCGACAGGGTGTCTAATGAAAAACTGTTTTTT. Its protein product is CASSADRVSNEKLFF.

The rearrangement uses TRBV4-1 and TRBJ2-2; D not certain. Per the germline V gene, CDR1 is MGHRA and CDR2 is YSYEKL. V lost 3 bases, J lost 3 bases, and 8 bases lay in between. The CDR3 is 14 amino acids. The CDR3 DNA follows: TGCGCCAGCAGCCACCGGGTTCACACCGGGGAGCTGTTTTTT. Its protein product is CASSHRVHTGELFF.

The genes are TRBV28 and TRBJ2-1, with 8 bases identical to TRBD2. V dropped 7 bases and J dropped 0; count of bases not matched to a gene: 8. The CDR3 is 16 residues long. Per the germline V gene, CDR1 is MDHEN and CDR2 is SYDVKM. The CDR3 nucleotides read TGTGCCAGCATTAAAGCGGGAGAGGGCTCCTACAATGAGCAGTTCTTC. Translated, it gives CASIKAGEGSYNEQFF. The whole variable domain, filled in from reference TRBV28 and TRBJ2-1, reads DVKVTQSSRYLVKRTGEKVFLECVQDMDHENMFWYRQDPGLGLRLIYFSYDVKMKEKGDIPEGYSVSREKKERFSLILESASTNQTSMYLCASIKAGEGSYNEQFFGPGTRLTVL.

V and J are TRBV29-1 and TRBJ2-3; possible D gene TRBD1, 6 bases. Germline V CDR1 and CDR2: SQVTM, ANQGSEA. V shed 6 bases and J shed 5 bases, with 12 bases lying between them. CDR3 length: 12 residues. The CDR3 here is CSVGQGGDTQYF. The CDR3 nucleotides are TGCAGCGTGGGTCAAGGGGGAGATACGCAGTATTTT.

This clonotype turned up a few times. V and J are TRBV20-1 and TRBJ2-1; D uncertain. This CDR3 contains 13 residues. V gave up 0 bases and J gave up 8 bases, with 11 bases separating them. Germline V gene lookup returns CDR1 DFQATT and CDR2 SNEGSKA (reference sequence). This CDR3 is CSARDLPAHEQFF. The DNA for the CDR3 is TGCAGTGCTAGAGATCTTCCCGCCCATGAGCAGTTCTTC.

The rearrangement joins TRBV20-1 to TRBJ1-1, with D perhaps TRBD1 (6 bases). The germline V gene has CDR1 DFQATT and CDR2 SNEGSKA (reference sequence). The CDR3 extends over 13 amino acids. Trimming took 6 bases from V and 1 from J, leaving 12 bases between them. The CDR3, as DNA: TGCAGTGCCCTGGGACACAAGAACACTGAAGCTTTCTTT. It encodes CSALGHKNTEAFF.

The chain links TRBV14 to TRBJ2-1; TRBD2 matches 7 bases. After removal of 3 bases from V and 2 bases from J, the junction contained 1 base not matched to a gene. CDR3 size: 14 residues. Germline V CDR1 and CDR2: SGHDN, FVKESK. CDR3 DNA sequence: TGTGCCAGCAGCCAGCGGGGGACCTACAATGAGCAGTTCTTC. Its protein is CASSQRGTYNEQFF.

A few counts support this clonotype. The rearrangement joins TRBV25-1 to TRBJ2-3, with a tentative D call TRBD1 (6 bases). Trimming shortened V by 4 bases and J by 4 bases, and 12 bases separated the two germline ends. Germline CDR1 MGHDK, CDR2 SYGVNS. CDR3 length: 14 residues. CDR3 sequence: CASSGAGVADTQYF. In DNA form, the CDR3 reads TGTGCCAGCAGTGGTGCAGGGGTGGCAGATACGCAGTATTTT.

In its sample, this clonotype was seen a few times. This chain uses TRBV27 with TRBJ1-1, with 9 bases aligning to TRBD1. J was trimmed by 4 bases and V by 5 bases; bases with no gene match: 8. The CDR3 covers 15 residues. Per germline, CDR1 MNHEY and CDR2 SMNVEV (reference sequence). The CDR3 is CASSLGQGLITEAFF. In DNA form, the CDR3 reads TGTGCCAGCAGTCTGGGACAGGGTCTAATCACTGAAGCTTTCTTT.

V and J are TRBV11-2 and TRBJ2-3; tentatively, D is TRBD1 or TRBD2 (6 bases each). The germline CDR1 and CDR2 sequences are SGHAT and FQNNGV. This CDR3 spans 14 amino acids. V was cut by 8 bases and J by 3 bases, with 15 bases left in between. The DNA for the CDR3 is TGTGCCAGCCGAACTACGGGGGCAACAGATACGCAGTATTTT. Translating it yields CASRTTGATDTQYF.

This rearrangement joins TRBV24-1 to TRBJ2-7; a possible D gene is TRBD1 (5 bases). Between the trimmed V and J ends, which lost 6 bases and 2 bases, there was a span of 16 bases. Germline CDR1 KGHDR, CDR2 SFDVKD. CDR3 length: 15 amino acids. The CDR3 DNA follows: TGTGCCACCAGTAATCCTCGACAGACAACCTACGAGCAGTACTTC. Encoded protein: CATSNPRQTTYEQYF.

The chain couples TRBV29-1 to TRBJ2-7, with TRBD2 matching 8 bases. The end of the DNA is better explained by TRBJ2-5, so the J call may be wrong. The CDR3 totals 14 residues. Looked up from germline, CDR1 is SQVTM and CDR2 is ANQGSEA. The CDR3 region has the DNA TGCAGCGTCCAGCGGGGGACCCGGGCGGAGACCCAGTACTTC. Its translation: CSVQRGTRAETQYF.